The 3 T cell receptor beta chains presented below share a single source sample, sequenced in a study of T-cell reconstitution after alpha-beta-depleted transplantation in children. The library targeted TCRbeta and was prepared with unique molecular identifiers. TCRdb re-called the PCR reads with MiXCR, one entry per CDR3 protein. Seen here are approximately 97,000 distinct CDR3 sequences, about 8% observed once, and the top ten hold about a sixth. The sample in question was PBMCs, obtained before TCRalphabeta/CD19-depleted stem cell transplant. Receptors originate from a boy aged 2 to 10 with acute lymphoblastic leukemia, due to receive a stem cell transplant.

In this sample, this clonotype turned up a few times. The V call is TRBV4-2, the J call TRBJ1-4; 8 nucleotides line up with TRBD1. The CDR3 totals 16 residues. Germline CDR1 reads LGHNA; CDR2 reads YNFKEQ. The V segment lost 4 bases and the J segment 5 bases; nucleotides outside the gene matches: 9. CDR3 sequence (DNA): TGTGCCAGCAGCCCTTATGACAGGGGTCCGAATGAAAAACTGTTTTTT. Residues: CASSPYDRGPNEKLFF.

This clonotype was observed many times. The CDR3 region has the DNA TGTGCCAGCAGCCCCAGGGCAGGGGTTGGGGAGACCCAGTACTTC. Residues: CASSPRAGVGETQYF. This rearrangement joins TRBV11-3 to TRBJ2-5; perhaps TRBD1 as D (6 bases). V was clipped by 5 bases and J by 5 bases, with 18 bases between them. CDR1 is SGHNT and CDR2 is YENEEA in the germline V gene. The CDR3 totals 15 residues. Filled out from reference TRBV11-3 and TRBJ2-5, the complete variable domain reads EAGVVQSPRYKIIEKKQPVAFWCNPISGHNTLYWYLQNLGQGPELLIRYENEEAVDDSQLPKDRFSAERLKGVDSTLKIQPAELGDSAVYLCASSPRAGVGETQYFGPGTRLLVL.

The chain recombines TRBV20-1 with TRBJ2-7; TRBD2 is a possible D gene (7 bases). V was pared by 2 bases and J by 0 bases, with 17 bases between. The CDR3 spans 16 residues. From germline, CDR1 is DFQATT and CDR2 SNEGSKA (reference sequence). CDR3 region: CSARKGVRGASYEQYF. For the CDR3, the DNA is TGCAGTGCTAGAAAGGGGGTCCGGGGGGCCTCCTACGAGCAGTACTTC.